Detailed here is one T cell receptor beta chain. Its antigen specificity is not known. No clone much larger than this one lies a single base away; base qualities are absent. The data derive from a study of a mutant IDH1 vaccine in newly diagnosed glioma listed by TCRdb under 2021. Concerning the study at large: Vaccination began 4-6 weeks after radiotherapy alone, or alongside temozolomide cycles in the chemotherapy-containing groups. Prior to enrollment, patients had been given standard therapy consisting of radiotherapy alone, temozolomide alone, or radiochemotherapy with temozolomide, with the combination given to most patients. Peripheral blood samples were drawn at six visits, namely V03 (baseline), V05, V07, V10, V12 and V13. Of the 30 to 35 treated patients, approximately 60% were male and around 40% were female, and a mean age of approximately 40 years was recorded. For exploratory analyses, longitudinal TCRB deep sequencing was carried out in roughly 25 treated patients wherever samples were available. The week-35 safety follow-up took place at visit V12, and the week-47 end of study took place at visit V13.

In the paper's terms, the time point label means: week 47, end of study. Each vaccine dose, consisting of 300 ug of a 20-mer mutant IDH1 peptide in Montanide, was administered subcutaneously with topical imiquimod. Eight vaccinations were administered to patients in weeks 1, 3, 5, 7, 11, 15, 19 and 23, corresponding to visits V03 through V10. The donors had newly diagnosed IDH1-mutant astrocytomas of WHO grade 3 or 4 that showed loss of nuclear ATRX. The samples were drawn from NOA16, a multicentre, single-arm, open-label phase I trial in Germany that tested a mutant IDH1 peptide vaccine in humans for the first time. The DNeasy Blood and Tissue Kit was used to extract genomic DNA from EDTA blood for TCRB sequencing. The receptor library was made with the immunoSEQ multiplex PCR assay. Rearranged TCR beta chain sequences were amplified using the hsTCRB Kit according to the manufacturer's protocol. TCRB libraries were sequenced on an Illumina MiSeq. In the original analysis: The kit vendor's proprietary platform handled demultiplexing, trimming and gene mapping. Entries here come from immuneACCESS through TCRdb and include only in-frame sequences with V and J called. Some clones fail to appear in such tables; in the studies checked, an unresolved V gene covers under half of the shortfall, and the cause of the remainder is unknown. Clone size and V and J calls were adopted from that table, with D and trimming inferred from the DNA. The sample includes around 30,000 clones, with roughly nine tenths observed a single time. Of the sample, 2.2% is held by the ten largest clones.

From the cysteine through the phenylalanine, the CDR3 covers 15 amino acids. Only CDR3 DNA remains: 45 bases, in frame from the first base. For this chain, trimming is 2 bases at the V end and 5 bases at the J end, and the number of junction bases without a gene match is 8. From the germline V gene (reference sequence), CDR1 is SEHNR and CDR2 is FQNEAQ. Beyond this particular receptor, the publication reports: Across multiple MHC alleles, vaccine-induced immune responses were seen in approximately 93% of patients. The authors noted that analyses of patient blood samples could not be reproduced because of sample limitations. Selection of PBMC samples for TCRB deep sequencing was based on availability. Changes in the top peripheral T cell clonotypes picked up by TCRB sequencing did not appear to be linked to pseudoprogression.

Specimen: PBMCs, collected from a glioma patient whose treatment included an IDH1 peptide vaccine. The V gene is TRBV7-9 and the J gene is TRBJ2-5; TRBD2 fits 7 bases in the junction. The receptor's source is a man aged 40-50 years with glioma. The DNA sequence is TGTGCCAGCAGCTTAAGGGACTACTATGAGGAGACCCAGTACTTC. This sequence encodes CASSLRDYYEETQYF. The full variable domain, completed from the reference TRBV7-9 and TRBJ2-5 proteins outside the CDR3, reads DTGVSQNPRHKITKRGQNVTFRCDPISEHNRLYWYRQTLGQGPEFLTYFQNEAQLEKSRLLSDRFSAERPKGSFSTLEIQRTEQGDSAMYLCASSLRDYYEETQYFGPGTRLLVL.